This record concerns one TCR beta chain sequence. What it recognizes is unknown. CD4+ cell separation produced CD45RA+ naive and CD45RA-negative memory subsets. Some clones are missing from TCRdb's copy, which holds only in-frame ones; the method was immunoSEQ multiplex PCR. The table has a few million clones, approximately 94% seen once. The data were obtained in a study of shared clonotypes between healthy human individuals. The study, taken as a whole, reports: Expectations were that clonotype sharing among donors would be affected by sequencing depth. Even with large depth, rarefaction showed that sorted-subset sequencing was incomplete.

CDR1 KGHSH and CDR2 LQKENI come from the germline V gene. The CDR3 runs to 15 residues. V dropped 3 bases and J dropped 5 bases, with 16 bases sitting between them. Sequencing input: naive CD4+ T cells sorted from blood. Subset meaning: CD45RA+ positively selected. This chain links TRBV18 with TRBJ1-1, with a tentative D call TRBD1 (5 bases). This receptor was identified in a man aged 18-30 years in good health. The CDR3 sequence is CASSPSSGAGTEAFF. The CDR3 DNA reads TGTGCCAGCTCACCTTCCTCTGGGGCTGGGACTGAAGCTTTCTTT.